This T cell receptor beta chain is from a study of vaccination and CD4 T cells after COVID-19 (dated 2022 in TCRdb). About the study as a whole: Every convalescent patient had a positive nasal swab PCR test for SARS-CoV-2, with mild disease in under ten patients and severe disease in one. The convalescent cohort included six males and four females, with two Hispanic individuals, seven Caucasians, two Asians and one multiracial person. Participants received two doses of either the Pfizer-BioNTech BNT162b2 vaccine (n=8) or the Moderna mRNA-1273 vaccine (n=2). Post-COVID blood samples from convalescent patients were collected a median of approximately 93 days after diagnosis, with a range of about 35 to 180 days. The time from the second vaccine dose to post-vaccine blood sampling had a median of around 72 days and ranged from roughly 13 to 241 days. Culture stimuli were overlapping spike peptide pools from SARS-CoV-2 and from the common cold coronaviruses HCoV-NL63, HCoV-OC43 and HCoV-229E. As controls, cultures received a CEFX viral epitope pool (the positive control), an HIV-1 Nef peptide pool (the negative control), or no peptide at all. In 10 COVID-19 convalescent patients and 4 infection-naive healthy vaccine recipients, the spike-specific CD4+ TCR repertoire before mRNA vaccination was compared with the repertoire after mRNA vaccination.

The CDR3 goes from the cysteine to the phenylalanine over 15 residues. The entry retains the CDR3 DNA only, 45 bases that are in frame from base 1. The germline V gene supplies CDR1 MNHNS and CDR2 SASEGT. V and J are truncated by 0 bases and 3 bases respectively, leaving an intervening sequence of 9 bases. Library method: PCR. At the Johns Hopkins FTIC core, DNA from the cultured CD4+ T cells underwent TCR sequencing with the Oncomine TCR Beta short-read assay. Genomic DNA was extracted from the cultured CD4+ T cells with the QIAamp micro DNA kit. Oncomine TCR Beta libraries made from cultured CD4+ T cells were pooled using unique dual indexes and sequenced on an Illumina iSeq 100. Turning to the authors' computational methods: Non-productive sequences were removed, and CDR3s not starting with C, not ending with F or W, or shorter than 7 amino acids were discarded. Antigen-specific clonotypes were identified using the MANAFEST web application through comparison of peptide-stimulated wells with reference and other culture wells. An FDR below 0.05, an odds ratio above 5, and a productive frequency above 0.1% in at least two of three replicate wells were required for clones to be considered positive. Clonotypes that were significantly expanded in both SARS-CoV-2 spike wells and at least one common cold coronavirus spike condition were defined as cross-reactive. CDR3 homology was assessed with Levenshtein distances (stringdist) and unrooted phylogenetic trees (ape) in R version 3.6.1. TCRdb ran its own pipeline on the public reads, namely fastp trimming at Q25 and MiXCR clone calling, and kept in-frame beta chains. One record per CDR3 amino acid sequence lists the most common genes and DNA. For this entry, the V and J calls and clone size follow TCRdb and not the study's own pipeline. This sample has about 7,400 distinct CDR3 sequences in its table, and about 68% of those were observed once. The ten largest account for over 15% of the sample.

Broad study findings and their caveats: Relatively few convalescent patients were included in the study, and early timepoints after natural infection were not analyzed. In convalescent patients, nearly all vaccine-specific clones (304 of 307) were found to be mono-reactive for SARS-CoV-2 spike rather than cross-reactive with common cold coronaviruses. An increase in the median number of SARS-CoV-2-reactive clonotypes from approximately 20 after infection to a few dozen after vaccination was observed, but the change was not found to be significant. In convalescent patients, a median around 86% of post-vaccine SARS-CoV-2-reactive clones were detected only after vaccination, and vaccine-specific priming was suggested by this finding.

The treatment or condition label corresponds to: approximately 11-day PBMC culture with coronavirus spike peptide pools or control peptides (ViraFEST assay). The study used the ViraFEST assay, which expanded antigen-specific T cells with peptide pools and then identified expanded clonotypes by TCR sequencing. The convalescent patients' positive SARS-CoV-2 PCR tests fell between March and December 2020, which was before the Alpha, Beta and Delta variants emerged in the United States. Each well held two million PBMCs cultured with 9 to 10 ug/ml peptide pools in IMDM containing 5% human AB serum and around 9 IU/ml IL-2. Half of the culture medium was replaced with fresh IL-2-containing medium on days 3 and 7. CD4+ T cells were isolated after around ten days of culture through negative selection using the EasySep CD4+ T cell isolation kit. PBMCs were separated from whole blood using Ficoll-Paque Plus gradient centrifugation and then either used fresh or cryopreserved at -140C. Triplicate wells were generally used for each culture condition.

This clonotype appeared once. This receptor's antigen is unknown. Per-base qualities were not stored, and no clone one base away is much larger. Evidence from one read is weak. The clonotype originates from a human donor who had recovered from COVID-19. The sequenced material came from CD4+ T cells from blood, cultured in vitro. This chain joins TRBV6-1 to TRBJ1-5, with the D segment identity uncertain. The DNA is TGTGCCAGCAGTGAAGCGCTTAACTTCAATCAGCCCCAGCATTTT. This gives the protein CASSEALNFNQPQHF.